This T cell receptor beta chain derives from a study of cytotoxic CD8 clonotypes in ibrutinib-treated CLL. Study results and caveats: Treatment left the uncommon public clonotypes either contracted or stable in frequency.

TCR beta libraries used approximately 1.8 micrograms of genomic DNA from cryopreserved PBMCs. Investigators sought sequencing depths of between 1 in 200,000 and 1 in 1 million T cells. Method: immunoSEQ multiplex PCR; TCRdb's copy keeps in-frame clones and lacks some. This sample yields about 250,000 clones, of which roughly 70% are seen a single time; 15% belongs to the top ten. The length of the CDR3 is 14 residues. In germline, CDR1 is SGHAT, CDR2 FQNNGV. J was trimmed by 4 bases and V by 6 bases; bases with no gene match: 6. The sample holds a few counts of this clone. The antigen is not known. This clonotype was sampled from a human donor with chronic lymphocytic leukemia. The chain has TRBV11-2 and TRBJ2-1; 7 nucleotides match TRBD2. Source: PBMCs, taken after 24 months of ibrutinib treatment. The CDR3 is CASSLAVGYNEQFF. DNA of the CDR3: TGTGCCAGCAGTCTAGCGGTGGGTTACAATGAGCAGTTCTTC.